Each of the 20 T cell receptor beta chains below was sequenced from the same sample in a study of T cell responses to AZD1222 COVID-19 vaccine. The table came from immunoSEQ multiplex PCR; TCRdb's copy has only in-frame clones and leaves some out. The sample shows some 64,000 clones, more than 75% of them seen only once. Sample: peripheral blood, taken on day 0 of AZD1222 vaccination. These receptors were collected from an adult in good health.

The chain links TRBV28 to TRBJ1-4; D is ambiguous. CDR1 MDHEN and CDR2 SYDVKM come from the germline V gene. The germline V and J ends were trimmed by 5 bases and 15 bases, with 16 bases remaining between them. This CDR3 comprises 12 residues. CDR3 region: CASSPYSELVFF. The CDR3, as DNA: TGTGCCAGCAGTCCCTACTCAGAGCTTGTGTTTTTT.

The chain uses TRBV4-2 and TRBJ1-1; no firm D call. The CDR3 totals 14 residues. Per the germline V gene, CDR1 is LGHNA and CDR2 is YNFKEQ. V dropped 0 bases and J dropped 7 bases, with 12 bases sitting between them. DNA for the CDR3: TGTGCCAGCAGCCAAGATGGAGGAGACCTTGAAGCTTTCTTT. Its protein is CASSQDGGDLEAFF.

This chain joins TRBV15 and TRBJ1-3, with a possible D match to TRBD1 (5 bases). The germline V gene encodes CDR1 LNHNV and CDR2 YYDKDF (reference sequence). This CDR3 has 16 residues. V lost 0 bases and J 5 bases, leaving 14 bases between the germline ends. CDR3 loop: CATSRDRDSPRNTIYF. CDR3 bases: TGTGCCACCAGCAGAGATAGAGACAGCCCGCGAAACACCATATATTTT.

There are many counts of this clone. The gene calls are TRBV13 and TRBJ2-3, with a possible D match to TRBD2 (5 bases). Germline V lookup: CDR1 PRHDT, CDR2 FYEKMQ (reference sequence). V was cut by 5 bases and J by 0 bases, with 12 bases left in between. This CDR3 spans 15 amino acids. The CDR3 is CASSHERTSTDTQYF. The CDR3 DNA is TGTGCCAGCAGCCATGAGAGGACTAGCACAGATACGCAGTATTTT.

This chain uses TRBV6-5 with TRBJ2-7; maybe TRBD2 (5 bases). CDR3 length: 12 amino acids. CDR1 MNHEY and CDR2 SVGAGI come from the germline V gene. Trimming took 10 bases from V and 0 from J, leaving 10 bases between them. CDR3 in amino acids: CATATISYEQYF. For the CDR3, the DNA is TGTGCCACTGCGACTATCTCCTACGAGCAGTACTTC.

The V and J genes are TRBV10-1 and TRBJ2-7; 9 bases align to TRBD1. V lost 3 bases and J lost 2; bases outside the gene matches: 5. The CDR3 is 15 amino acids. Germline CDR1 is WNHNN and CDR2 is SYGVQD (reference sequence). The chain's CDR3 is CASSDKRDRAYEQYF. The CDR3 region has the DNA TGCGCCAGCAGTGATAAGCGGGACAGGGCCTACGAGCAGTACTTC.

The rearrangement joins TRBV19 to TRBJ1-2; D is unclear. The CDR3 loop spans 16 amino acids. V gave up 5 bases and J gave up 4 bases, with 20 bases separating them. CDR1 is LNHDA, CDR2 SQIVND, per germline (reference sequence). CDR3 nucleotide sequence: TGTGCCAGTAGTGGCCCGCGGACCGGCTGGGGCTATGGCTACACCTTC. The encoded protein is CASSGPRTGWGYGYTF.

The rearrangement uses TRBV28 and TRBJ2-7; possibly TRBD1 or TRBD2 for D (6 bases each). This CDR3 has 13 amino acids. Germline CDR1 MDHEN, CDR2 SYDVKM. With 5 bases removed from V and 7 bases from J, the gap between germline ends came to 15 bases. CDR3 in amino acids: CASSQETRGEQYF. The CDR3 region has the DNA TGTGCCAGCAGTCAAGAGACTAGGGGGGAGCAGTACTTC.

V gene TRBV6-4 combines with J gene TRBJ1-2; D uncertain. V lost 2 bases, J lost 2 bases, and 12 bases lay in between. Germline CDR1 reads MRHNA; CDR2 reads SNTAGT. The CDR3 consists of 15 residues. The CDR3 spells CASSDTKSLNYGYTF. The CDR3 DNA reads as TGTGCCAGCAGTGACACAAAGTCCCTAAACTATGGCTACACCTTC.

V gene TRBV11-2 combines with J gene TRBJ1-6; 9 bases are a match to TRBD1. The germline V gene has CDR1 SGHAT and CDR2 FQNNGV. The V gene end was trimmed by 3 bases and the J gene end by 6 bases; junction bases not matched to a gene: 6. This CDR3 region has 16 residues. The CDR3 bases are TGTGCCAGCAGCTTCCGGGACAGGGTTGGTAATTCACCCCTCCACTTT. Amino acids: CASSFRDRVGNSPLHF.

The rearrangement links TRBV7-2 to TRBJ2-7; D ambiguous. CDR1 and CDR2 (germline): SGHTA, FQGNSA. V lost 1 base and J lost 2, with 15 bases in between. This CDR3 comprises 16 residues. The DNA of the CDR3 is TGTGCCAGCAGCTTAGTAGGGCAGGTGAAGACCTACGAGCAGTACTTC. It yields the protein CASSLVGQVKTYEQYF.

CDR3 nucleotides: TGTGCCAGCAGCCGGCGGGGCAGATTTGACACCGGGGAGCTGTTTTTT. Protein product: CASSRRGRFDTGELFF. The rearrangement links TRBV5-6 to TRBJ2-2, with TRBD2 as a possible D gene (6 bases). Trimming shortened V by 4 bases and J by 3 bases, and 16 bases separated the two germline ends. Germline loops: CDR1 SGHDT, CDR2 YYEEEE. CDR3 length: 16 amino acids. Based on the CDR3 plus reference TRBV5-6 and TRBJ2-2, the full variable domain is DAGVTQSPTHLIKTRGQQVTLRCSPKSGHDTVSWYQQALGQGPQFIFQYYEEEERQRGNFPDRFSGHQFPNYSSELNVNALLLGDSALYLCASSRRGRFDTGELFFGEGSRLTVL.

The chain joins TRBV5-8 to TRBJ1-6; D unclear. This CDR3 has 14 residues. The V gene's germline CDR1 is SGHTS and CDR2 YDEGEE. V shed 4 bases and J shed 6 bases, with 11 bases lying between them. CDR3 bases: TGTGCCAGCAGCCAAGGGCGGATTAATTCACCCCTCCACTTT. It yields the protein CASSQGRINSPLHF.

The chain combines TRBV5-6 with TRBJ2-7; the D gene is possibly TRBD2 (6 bases). The ends were cut back, 4 bases at V and 4 bases at J, with 12 bases in the middle. In germline, CDR1 is SGHDT, CDR2 YYEEEE. The CDR3 extends over 13 amino acids. This chain's CDR3 is CASSVGRGYEQYF. CDR3 DNA: TGTGCCAGCAGCGTTGGACGGGGGTACGAGCAGTACTTC.

The V and J genes are TRBV5-6 and TRBJ1-5, with D maybe TRBD1 (6 bases). Germline CDR1 is SGHDT and CDR2 is YYEEEE. With 4 bases removed from V and 4 bases from J, the gap between germline ends came to 15 bases. CDR3 length: 15 amino acids. This chain's CDR3 is CASSPGWGPNQPQHF. As DNA, the CDR3 is TGTGCCAGCAGCCCTGGGTGGGGGCCTAATCAGCCCCAGCATTTT.

This clone was counted a single time. The chain couples TRBV7-6 to TRBJ2-7; possible D gene TRBD2, 6 bases. This CDR3 has 11 residues. Germline lookup yields CDR1 SGHVS and CDR2 FNYEAQ. Trimming took 8 bases from V and 6 from J, leaving 11 bases between them. The CDR3 nucleotides are TGTGCCAGCGGTGCGGGGTTCGAGCAGTACTTC. This translates into CASGAGFEQYF.

The gene calls are TRBV19 and TRBJ2-5; perhaps TRBD1 as D (6 bases). Trimming took off 6 bases at V and 5 bases at J, with 19 bases between the two ends. CDR1 and CDR2 from the germline V gene are LNHDA and SQIVND (reference sequence). The CDR3 extends over 15 amino acids. This chain's CDR3 is CASSPYRVEGETQYF. Written as DNA, the CDR3 is TGTGCCAGTAGCCCCTACAGGGTAGAAGGGGAGACCCAGTACTTC.

This rearrangement joins TRBV12-3 or TRBV12-4 to TRBJ1-5; a possible D gene is TRBD1 (6 bases). The V end lost 6 bases, the J end lost 3 bases, and 9 bases lay between the germline ends. CDR3 length: 13 residues. The CDR3 nucleotides are TGTGCCAGCAGCTACAGGGACAATCAGCCCCAGCATTTT. Encoded protein: CASSYRDNQPQHF.

V gene TRBV10-3 combines with J gene TRBJ2-1; D assignment may be TRBD1 or TRBD2 (5 bases each). Germline lookup yields CDR1 ENHRY and CDR2 SYGVKD. This CDR3 region has 13 residues. Deletions cut 6 bases from V and 4 bases from J, with 10 bases between. The CDR3 region is CAISGTEYNEQFF. The CDR3 DNA sequence: TGTGCCATCAGCGGGACGGAGTACAATGAGCAGTTCTTC.

V usage is TRBV2 and J usage is TRBJ2-1; 7 nucleotides agree with TRBD1. CDR3 length: 12 amino acids. The germline gives CDR1 SNHLY, CDR2 FYNNEI. J was trimmed by 9 bases and V by 11 bases; bases with no gene match: 10. Written as DNA, the CDR3 is TGTGCCCTCAGGGGGAGATGGGGTGAGCAGTTCTTC. It is translated as CALRGRWGEQFF.